In its sample, the clone carrying this T cell receptor beta chain was seen a few times. Its antigen is currently unknown. Universal primer sites and UMIs were introduced during 5'RACE template-switching synthesis of TCR cDNA. One entry per CDR3 protein, called by TCRdb with MiXCR from the 5' RACE reads. The sample records 100,000 to 150,000 distinct CDR3 sequences, 13% to 15% being singletons. The sample is drawn from a study of T cells after yellow fever vaccination. Study-level findings and limits: Booster samples showed a return of most primary-vaccination clones (around 96% CD4, 70% to 90% CD8). There was a possibility that FACS-sorted repertoires contained abundant clonotypes contaminating from the bulk population.

V dropped 0 bases and J dropped 9; count of bases not matched to a gene: 5. Germline V CDR1 and CDR2: SGHRS, YFSETQ. The CDR3 has 14 amino acids. V usage is TRBV5-1 and J usage is TRBJ2-1; 8 bases agree with TRBD1. The source material was CD8+ T cells sorted from PBMCs, sampled 5 days after the yellow fever booster vaccination. The sequence was collected from a man between 18 and 29 years old who received the YFV17D yellow fever vaccine. CDR3 nucleotide sequence: TGCGCCAGCAGCTTGGGGACAGGGCGCAGTGAGCAGTTCTTC. As protein: CASSLGTGRSEQFF.